This TCR beta chain was retrieved from a study of cytomegalovirus exposure and HLA in healthy donors. Study information: In an early release, HLA-typed donors contributed approximately 82 million unique TCR sequences. Whole-study results and caveats: Sequencing likely caused a cluster of highly shared sequence variants. TCR beta V- and J-gene trimming was later associated with a missense DCLRE1C variant.

PCR primers comprised 60 Vbeta and 13 Jbeta primers. Here immunoSEQ multiplex PCR was the method, and the copy in TCRdb shows in-frame clones only, minus some. The profile shows 150,000 to 200,000 clones, about 80% of them singletons. J lost 1 base, V lost 5 bases, and 7 bases had no gene match. CDR3 size: 15 residues. Germline CDR1 is SEHNR and CDR2 is FQNEAQ (reference sequence). Notes on this clone: Its antigen is currently unknown.

The specimen was PBMCs. This TCR was recovered from a woman aged 45-65 years in good health and CMV-seronegative. The rearrangement joins TRBV7-9 to TRBJ1-1; 7 bases line up with TRBD1. This CDR3 is CASSTGTVGNTEAFF. The CDR3 bases are TGTGCCAGCAGCACCGGGACAGTTGGGAACACTGAAGCTTTCTTT.